The next 5 T cell receptor beta chains were all read from a single sample in a study of regulatory T cells in long-lasting Graves disease. Investigators prepared the TCR beta libraries by applying iRepertoire HTBI primers and Arm-PCR of CDR3 regions. TCRdb used MiXCR to reprocess the multiplex PCR reads, holding one entry per CDR3 protein. The sample yields about 610,000 distinct CDR3 sequences, roughly 15% seen once. Described time point: newly diagnosed GD, antithyroid drugs for less than 3 months. PBMC RNA served as the TCR library source. These data also featured in a second study, about T cells in Graves' hyperthyroidism and ophthalmopathy.

Sequenced material: peripheral blood mononuclear cells (PBMCs), taken at new diagnosis, from a patient treated with antithyroid drugs. The receptors derive from a man aged 18 to 29 with Graves disease.

The sample holds one count of this clonotype. This likely stems from a read error, as it lies one base from a far larger clone. The missing conserved phenylalanine or tryptophan at the end of this CDR3 makes a read error likely. The chain has TRBV2 and TRBJ2-3, with TRBD1 as a possible D gene (6 bases). Near its end, the DNA agrees better with TRBJ1-1, so the J call may be wrong. Germline values: CDR1 SNHLY, CDR2 FYNNEI. This CDR3 comprises 13 residues. The CDR3 spells CASSEAGGTEAFL. The CDR3 DNA reads as TGTGCCAGCAGTGAAGCAGGGGGCACTGAAGCTTTCCTT.

This clonotype has a count of ten or more. The rearrangement links TRBV19 to TRBJ2-7; TRBD2 might be the D (5 bases). V was pared by 3 bases and J by 7 bases, with 13 bases between. Per the germline V gene, CDR1 is LNHDA and CDR2 is SQIVND (reference sequence). The CDR3 is 13 amino acids. In DNA form, the CDR3 reads TGTGCCAGTAGTATGGCCGAAAGGAGGGAGCAGTACTTC. Translated: CASSMAERREQYF. Full variable domain (remainder filled in from reference TRBV19 and TRBJ2-7): DGGITQSPKYLFRKEGQNVTLSCEQNLNHDAMYWYRQDPGQGLRLIYYSQIVNDFQKGDIAEGYSVSREKKESFPLTVTSAQKNPTAFYLCASSMAERREQYFGPGTRLTVT.

This clonotype was counted many times. This chain joins TRBV6-2 or TRBV6-3 and TRBJ2-1; 9 positions match TRBD2. Germline CDR1 and CDR2: MNHEY and SVGEGT. Losses at the gene ends were 8 bases for V and 7 bases for J; bases not matched to a gene: 9. The CDR3 has 14 amino acids. CDR3 region: CASQIAGAGNEQFF. CDR3 DNA sequence: TGTGCCAGCCAAATAGCGGGAGCGGGTAATGAGCAGTTCTTC.

This rearrangement joins TRBV27 to TRBJ2-2; D perhaps matches TRBD1 (6 bases). Trimming removed 2 bases from V and 5 bases from J, with 12 bases in between. The CDR3 loop spans 15 amino acids. The germline CDR1 and CDR2 sequences are MNHEY and SMNVEV (reference sequence). The CDR3 sequence: CASSLPATGTGELFF. The DNA for the CDR3 is TGTGCCAGCAGTTTACCCGCGACAGGAACCGGGGAGCTGTTTTTT.

In its sample, this clonotype was seen a few times. The genes are TRBV5-1 and TRBJ1-1, with a possible D match to TRBD1 (6 bases). CDR3 length: 17 amino acids. V shed 0 bases and J shed 1 base, with 16 bases lying between them. In germline, CDR1 is SGHRS, CDR2 YFSETQ. CDR3 DNA sequence: TGCGCCAGCAGCTTGGCGGGACACGGGAATTGGAACACTGAAGCTTTCTTT. This translates into CASSLAGHGNWNTEAFF. The full variable domain, with the rest looked up from reference TRBV5-1 and TRBJ1-1, is KAGVTQTPRYLIKTRGQQVTLSCSPISGHRSVSWYQQTPGQGLQFLFEYFSETQRNKGNFPGRFSGRQFSNSRSEMNVSTLELGDSALYLCASSLAGHGNWNTEAFFGQGTRLTVV.